This passage covers 18 T cell receptor beta chains from one sample sequenced in a study of blood T cells in healthy people across ages. A sample-barcoded 5' primer and a J-beta primer mix were used in a second PCR of roughly 7 to 12 cycles. TCRdb re-derived calls from the 5' RACE reads in MiXCR, one entry per CDR3 protein. The repertoire holds nearly 1 million distinct CDR3 sequences, with roughly 51% as singletons. Sample: blood. Receptors originate from an older woman in good health.

The sample holds a few counts of this clonotype. The chain couples TRBV10-3 to TRBJ2-5; D uncertain. The CDR3 consists of 14 residues. Germline CDR1 reads ENHRY; CDR2 reads SYGVKD. V was clipped by 0 bases and J by 6 bases, with 11 bases between them. The CDR3 here is CAISESERLQTQYF. For the CDR3, the DNA is TGTGCCATCAGTGAGTCGGAGAGGCTCCAGACCCAGTACTTC.

This clonotype was recorded many times. This chain links TRBV15 with TRBJ2-3; D remains unclear. The length of the CDR3 is 20 residues. The germline V gene encodes CDR1 LNHNV and CDR2 YYDKDF (reference sequence). The V end was cut by 0 bases, the J end by 0 bases, with 22 bases between. CDR3 in amino acids: CATSRDPPWTETSSTDTQYF. DNA for the CDR3: TGTGCCACCAGCAGAGACCCCCCTTGGACGGAAACATCTAGCACAGATACGCAGTATTTT.

This clonotype appeared a few times. This chain joins TRBV9 and TRBJ2-1, with 10 bases matching TRBD1. Germline values: CDR1 SGDLS, CDR2 YYNGEE. V gave up 5 bases and J gave up 6 bases; unmatched junction bases: 8. The CDR3 totals 15 residues. The CDR3 sequence is CASSPRDRGSNEQFF. In nucleotides, the CDR3 is TGTGCCAGCAGTCCCCGGGACAGGGGTAGCAATGAGCAGTTCTTC.

V gene TRBV5-1 combines with J gene TRBJ2-1; TRBD2 might be the D (5 bases). Germline CDR1 is SGHRS and CDR2 is YFSETQ. The CDR3 loop spans 17 amino acids. Between the trimmed V and J ends, which lost 4 bases and 5 bases, there was a span of 22 bases. In nucleotides, the CDR3 is TGCGCCAGCAGCCCCACGGGGTCAGCTCAGATTAACAATGAGCAGTTCTTC. Translation gives CASSPTGSAQINNEQFF.

The V gene is TRBV20-1, the J gene TRBJ2-7, with D possibly being TRBD1 (5 bases). The V end lost 3 bases, the J end lost 0 bases, and 15 bases lay between the germline ends. This CDR3 contains 15 residues. CDR1 and CDR2 from the germline V gene are DFQATT and SNEGSKA (reference sequence). CDR3 nucleotides: TGCAGTGCTAGTTCATTAGGGGCCTACTCCTACGAGCAGTACTTC. This gives the protein CSASSLGAYSYEQYF.

The CDR3 loop is CASKTVGAANTEAFF. CDR3 DNA sequence: TGTGCCAGCAAAACTGTGGGGGCGGCGAACACTGAAGCTTTCTTT. The chain couples TRBV6-5 to TRBJ1-1, with a weak D call TRBD1 (6 bases). The V and J ends lost 7 bases and 1 base respectively, with 16 bases between them. The CDR3 runs to 15 residues. CDR1 is MNHEY and CDR2 is SVGAGI in the germline V gene.

This clonotype was seen only a few times. The chain joins TRBV12-3 or TRBV12-4 to TRBJ2-5; D remains unclear. Trimming cost V 3 bases and J 2 bases, with 10 bases left between them. The CDR3 extends over 14 amino acids. CDR3 protein: CASSLQTQQETQYF. Here the CDR3 DNA reads TGTGCCAGCAGTTTGCAGACGCAACAAGAGACCCAGTACTTC.

This clonotype was seen ten or more times. The chain has TRBV18 and TRBJ2-5, with D perhaps matching TRBD2 (6 bases). There are 12 residues in the CDR3. Germline-derived CDR1 and CDR2 are KGHSH and LQKENI. The V gene lost 2 bases and the J gene lost 5 bases, with 6 bases spanning the gap. The DNA for the CDR3 is TGTGCCAGCTCACCAGCGGGGGAGACCCAGTACTTC. Protein product: CASSPAGETQYF.

This clonotype turned up a few times. CDR3 coding DNA: TGCAGCGTTGGAAGAGTAGGGGGGGGCACAGATACGCAGTATTTT. Translating gives CSVGRVGGGTDTQYF. This chain connects TRBV29-1 to TRBJ2-3, with D tentatively TRBD2 (7 bases). Trimming took off 4 bases at V and 1 base at J, with 15 bases between the two ends. CDR3 length equals 15 residues. Looked up from germline, CDR1 is SQVTM and CDR2 is ANQGSEA.

This chain connects TRBV28 to TRBJ2-3; 9 bases map to TRBD2. The germline V gene encodes CDR1 MDHEN and CDR2 SYDVKM. This CDR3 spans 17 amino acids. Trimming took 4 bases from V and 2 from J; bases not matched to a gene: 10. CDR3 residues: CASSSPRLAADTDTQYF. The CDR3 bases are TGTGCCAGCAGTTCCCCTCGACTAGCGGCTGACACAGATACGCAGTATTTT.

A few counts support this clonotype. The gene calls are TRBV4-3 and TRBJ2-7; weak D call: TRBD1 (6 bases). Trimming left V 1 base short and J 3 bases short, with 16 bases between. The CDR3 is made up of 16 amino acids. CDR1 and CDR2 from the germline V gene are LGHNA and YSLEER. The CDR3 DNA reads TGCGCCAGCAGCCAAGGTCGCTACAGGGATGACTACGAGCAGTACTTC. Translating it yields CASSQGRYRDDYEQYF.

V gene TRBV4-1 combines with J gene TRBJ1-5, with D uncertain. V lost 3 bases, J lost 4 bases, and 13 bases lay in between. The CDR3 consists of 15 residues. CDR1 and CDR2 (germline): MGHRA, YSYEKL. DNA of the CDR3: TGCGCCAGCAGCCAGGGCCGACTGGGAAATCAGCCCCAGCATTTT. Translated, it gives CASSQGRLGNQPQHF.

V is TRBV28 and J is TRBJ2-3, with D unresolved. This CDR3 is 13 amino acids long. CDR1 and CDR2 (germline): MDHEN, SYDVKM. V gave up 6 bases and J gave up 5 bases, with 12 bases separating them. The DNA for the CDR3 is TGTGCCAGCAGCGAGGCGGTCGAAGATACGCAGTATTTT. This gives the protein CASSEAVEDTQYF.

This clonotype turned up a few times. This chain joins TRBV4-1 and TRBJ1-1; the D is unclear. The CDR3 length is 16 residues. V was clipped by 1 base and J by 1 base, with 13 bases between them. Germline assignment: CDR1 MGHRA and CDR2 YSYEKL. The CDR3 DNA is TGCGCCAGCAGCCAAGGCGCGGGCGGACCGAACACTGAAGCTTTCTTT. Its protein is CASSQGAGGPNTEAFF.

The rearrangement joins TRBV24-1 to TRBJ2-5, with TRBD2 matching 11 bases. The DNA matches TRBJ2-7 better at its end, which makes the J call doubtful. CDR1 and CDR2 from the germline V gene are KGHDR and SFDVKD. The CDR3 runs to 16 residues. The CDR3 DNA reads as TGTGCCACTCCGGGACTAGCGGAACCGGAGCTCTCCGAGCAGTACTTC. Translation gives CATPGLAEPELSEQYF.

This clonotype was recorded a few times. CDR3 nucleotides: TGCGCCAGCAGCCAAGAGATAGTAAGCGGGAGCGACACGCAGTATTTT. Translation: CASSQEIVSGSDTQYF. V usage is TRBV4-3 and J usage is TRBJ2-3, with 8 nucleotides matching TRBD2. With V trimmed by 0 bases and J by 9 bases, 11 bases remained unmatched. Germline CDR1 is LGHNA and CDR2 is YSLEER. The CDR3 extends over 16 amino acids.

The chain joins TRBV20-1 to TRBJ2-4; 7 bases agree with TRBD2. The DNA matches TRBJ2-5 better at its end, which makes the J call doubtful. Per the germline V gene, CDR1 is DFQATT and CDR2 is SNEGSKA (reference sequence). The CDR3 is 15 residues long. DNA for the CDR3: TGCAGTGCTAGTGAATCGGGAGGACGGTTGGAGACCCAGTACTTC. As protein: CSASESGGRLETQYF.

A few counts support this clonotype. V and J are TRBV12-3 or TRBV12-4 and TRBJ2-7; D possibly uses TRBD1 or TRBD2 (5 bases each). The CDR3 contains 15 residues. Trimming cost V 6 bases and J 4 bases, with 19 bases left between them. The CDR3 DNA follows: TGTGCCAGCAGCAGCCCGGGACCCTCACTTTACGAGCAGTACTTC. Protein sequence: CASSSPGPSLYEQYF.